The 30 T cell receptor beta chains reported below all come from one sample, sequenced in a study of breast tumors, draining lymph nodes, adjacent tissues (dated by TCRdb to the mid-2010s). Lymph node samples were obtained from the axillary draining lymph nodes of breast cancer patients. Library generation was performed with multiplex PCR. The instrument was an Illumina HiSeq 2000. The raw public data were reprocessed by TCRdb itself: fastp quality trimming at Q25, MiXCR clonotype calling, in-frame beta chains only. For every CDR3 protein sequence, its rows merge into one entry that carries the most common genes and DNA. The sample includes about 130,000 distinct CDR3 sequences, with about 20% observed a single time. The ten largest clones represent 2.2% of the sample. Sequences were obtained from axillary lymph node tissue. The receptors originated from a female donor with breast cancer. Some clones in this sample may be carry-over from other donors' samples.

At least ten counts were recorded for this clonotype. The CDR3 is CASTRGLTDTQYF. The CDR3 region has the DNA TGTGCCAGCACCAGAGGGCTCACAGATACGCAGTATTTT. The chain carries TRBV9 and TRBJ2-3, with D possibly being TRBD2 (5 bases). Trimming took off 6 bases at V and 2 bases at J, with 10 bases between the two ends. The CDR3 extends over 13 amino acids. CDR1 and CDR2 (germline): SGDLS, YYNGEE.

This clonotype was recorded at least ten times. The DNA of the CDR3 is TGTGCCAGCAGGTTGGCACAGGGGACCTACGAGCAGTACTTC. Protein sequence: CASRLAQGTYEQYF. The chain has TRBV28 and TRBJ2-7; TRBD1 aligns across 7 bases. CDR1 MDHEN and CDR2 SYDVKM come from the germline V gene. The CDR3 loop spans 14 amino acids. The V and J ends lost 6 bases and 2 bases, in that order; junction bases with no gene match: 7.

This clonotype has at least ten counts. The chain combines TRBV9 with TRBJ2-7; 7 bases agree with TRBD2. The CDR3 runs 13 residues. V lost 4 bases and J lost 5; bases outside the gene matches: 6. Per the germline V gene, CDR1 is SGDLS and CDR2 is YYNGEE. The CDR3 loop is CASSPRGGDEQYF. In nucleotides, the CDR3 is TGTGCCAGCAGCCCTAGGGGAGGGGACGAGCAGTACTTC.

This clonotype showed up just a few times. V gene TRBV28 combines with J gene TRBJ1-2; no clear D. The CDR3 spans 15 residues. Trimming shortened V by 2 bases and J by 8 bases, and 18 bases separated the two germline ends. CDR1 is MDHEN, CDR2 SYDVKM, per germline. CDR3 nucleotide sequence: TGTGCCAGCAGTTTACTCACGCCCTTAACGGGCGGCTACACCTTC. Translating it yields CASSLLTPLTGGYTF.

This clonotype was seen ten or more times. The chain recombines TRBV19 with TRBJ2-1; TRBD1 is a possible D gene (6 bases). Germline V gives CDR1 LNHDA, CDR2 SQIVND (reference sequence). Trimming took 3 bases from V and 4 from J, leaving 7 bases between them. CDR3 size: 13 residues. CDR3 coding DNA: TGTGCCAGTAGTATGACAGGTTACAATGAGCAGTTCTTC. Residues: CASSMTGYNEQFF.

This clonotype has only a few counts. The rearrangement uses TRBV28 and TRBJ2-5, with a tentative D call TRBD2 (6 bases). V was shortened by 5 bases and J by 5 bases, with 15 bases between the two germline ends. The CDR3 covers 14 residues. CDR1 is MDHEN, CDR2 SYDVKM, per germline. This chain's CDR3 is CASSGLSRGETQYF. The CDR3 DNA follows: TGTGCCAGCAGTGGACTATCTCGGGGCGAGACCCAGTACTTC.

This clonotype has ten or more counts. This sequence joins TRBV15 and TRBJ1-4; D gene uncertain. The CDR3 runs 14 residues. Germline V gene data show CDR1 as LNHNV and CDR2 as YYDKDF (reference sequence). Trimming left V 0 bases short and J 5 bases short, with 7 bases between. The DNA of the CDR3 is TGTGCCACCAGCAGAGACGGAGGAAATGAAAAACTGTTTTTT. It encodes CATSRDGGNEKLFF.

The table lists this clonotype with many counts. The CDR3 DNA follows: TGTGCCAGCAGTGGCTCAGGACTAGCGGATTACGAGCAGTACTTC. Translating it yields CASSGSGLADYEQYF. The V gene is TRBV6-4, the J gene TRBJ2-7; TRBD2 aligns across 10 bases. This CDR3 is 15 amino acids long. From germline, CDR1 is MRHNA and CDR2 SNTAGT. Trimming took 4 bases from V and 4 from J; bases not matched to a gene: 7.

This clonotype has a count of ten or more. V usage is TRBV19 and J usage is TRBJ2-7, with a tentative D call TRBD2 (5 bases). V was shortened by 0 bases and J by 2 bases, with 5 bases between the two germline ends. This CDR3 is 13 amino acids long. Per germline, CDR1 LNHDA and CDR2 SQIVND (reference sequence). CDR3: CASSIELAYEQYF. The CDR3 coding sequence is TGTGCCAGTAGTATAGAACTAGCCTACGAGCAGTACTTC.

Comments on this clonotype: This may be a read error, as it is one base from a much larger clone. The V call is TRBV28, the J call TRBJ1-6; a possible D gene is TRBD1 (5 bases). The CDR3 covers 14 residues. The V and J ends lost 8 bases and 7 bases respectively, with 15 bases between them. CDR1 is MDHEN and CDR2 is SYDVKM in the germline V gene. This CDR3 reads CASCSNWGNSPLHF. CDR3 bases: TGTGCCAGCTGCAGTAACTGGGGGAATTCACCCCTCCACTTT.

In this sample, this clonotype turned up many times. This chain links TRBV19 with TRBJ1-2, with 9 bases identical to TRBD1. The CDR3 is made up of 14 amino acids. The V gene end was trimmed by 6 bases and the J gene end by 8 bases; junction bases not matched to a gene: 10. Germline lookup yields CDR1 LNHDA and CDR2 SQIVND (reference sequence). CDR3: CASSNQGQGEGYTF. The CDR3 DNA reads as TGTGCCAGTAGCAACCAGGGACAGGGCGAAGGCTACACCTTC.

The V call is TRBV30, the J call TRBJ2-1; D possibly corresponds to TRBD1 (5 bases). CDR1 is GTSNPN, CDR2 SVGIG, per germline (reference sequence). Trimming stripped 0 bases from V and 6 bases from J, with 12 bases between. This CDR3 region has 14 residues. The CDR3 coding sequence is TGTGCCTGGAGTGTAAAAGGGGTACCCAATGAGCAGTTCTTC. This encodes CAWSVKGVPNEQFF.

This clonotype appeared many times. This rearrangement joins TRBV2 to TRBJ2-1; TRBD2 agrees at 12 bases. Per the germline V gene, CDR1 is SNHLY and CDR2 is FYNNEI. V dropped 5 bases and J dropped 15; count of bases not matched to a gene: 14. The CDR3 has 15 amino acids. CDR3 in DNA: TGTGCCAGCAGTAAAGGGACTAGCGGGCCGTCTAAGGCGTTCTTC. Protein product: CASSKGTSGPSKAFF.

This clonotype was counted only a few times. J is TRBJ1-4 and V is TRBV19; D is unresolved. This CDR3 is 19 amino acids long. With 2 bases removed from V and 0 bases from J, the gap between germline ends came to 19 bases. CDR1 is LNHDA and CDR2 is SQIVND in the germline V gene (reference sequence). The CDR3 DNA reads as TGTGCCAGTAGTATAAGGGCGACGGCCATTCAAACAACTAATGAAAAACTGTTTTTT. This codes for CASSIRATAIQTTNEKLFF.

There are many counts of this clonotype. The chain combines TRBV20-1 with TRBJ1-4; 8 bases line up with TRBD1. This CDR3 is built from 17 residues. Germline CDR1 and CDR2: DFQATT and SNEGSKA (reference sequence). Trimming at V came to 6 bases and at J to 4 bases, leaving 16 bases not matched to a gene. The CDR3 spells CSARNPGQDYYNEKLFF. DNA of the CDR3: TGCAGTGCACGAAACCCGGGACAGGACTATTATAATGAAAAACTGTTTTTT.

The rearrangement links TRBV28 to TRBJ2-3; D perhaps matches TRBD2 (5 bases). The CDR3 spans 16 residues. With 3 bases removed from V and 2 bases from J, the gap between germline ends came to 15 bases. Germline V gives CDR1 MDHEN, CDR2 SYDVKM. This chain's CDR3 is CASSFSERSSTDTQYF. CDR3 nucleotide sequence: TGTGCCAGCAGTTTCTCAGAGCGGAGCTCCACAGATACGCAGTATTTT.

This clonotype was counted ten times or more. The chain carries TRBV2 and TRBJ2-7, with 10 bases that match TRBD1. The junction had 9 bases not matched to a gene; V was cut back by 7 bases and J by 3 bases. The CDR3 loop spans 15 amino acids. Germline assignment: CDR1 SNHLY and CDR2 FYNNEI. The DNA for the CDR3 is TGTGCCAGCATGACCCGGGACAGGGGTGGCTACGAGCAGTACTTC. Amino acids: CASMTRDRGGYEQYF.

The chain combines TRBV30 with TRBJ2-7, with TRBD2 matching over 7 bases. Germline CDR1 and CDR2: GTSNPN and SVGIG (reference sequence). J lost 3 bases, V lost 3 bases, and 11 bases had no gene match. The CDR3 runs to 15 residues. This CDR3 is CAWSRPGGSFYEQYF. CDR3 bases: TGTGCCTGGAGCCGCCCCGGGGGGTCCTTCTACGAGCAGTACTTC.

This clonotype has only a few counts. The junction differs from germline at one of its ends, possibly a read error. The CDR3 is CASRETSGRAYNEQFF. The CDR3, as DNA: TGTGCCAGCAGGGAAACTAGCGGGAGGGCCTATAATGAGCAGTTCTTC. V usage is TRBV28 and J usage is TRBJ2-1; 13 nucleotides match TRBD2. The CDR3 contains 16 residues. The germline gives CDR1 MDHEN, CDR2 SYDVKM.

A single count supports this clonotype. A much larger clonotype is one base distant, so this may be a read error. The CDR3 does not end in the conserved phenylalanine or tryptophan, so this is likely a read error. CDR3 bases: TGTGCCAGCAGCTTGATCTCGGTCAGAGTGAATGAAAAACTGTTTCTT. This translates into CASSLISVRVNEKLFL. The chain employs TRBV5-8 and TRBJ1-4; D not certain. V dropped 1 base and J dropped 5 bases, with 15 bases sitting between them. The CDR3 has 16 residues. Germline V lookup: CDR1 SGHTS, CDR2 YDEGEE.

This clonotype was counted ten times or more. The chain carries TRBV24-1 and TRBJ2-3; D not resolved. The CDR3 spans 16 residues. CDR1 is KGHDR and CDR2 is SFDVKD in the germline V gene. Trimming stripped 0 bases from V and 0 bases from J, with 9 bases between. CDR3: CATSDLEDPSTDTQYF. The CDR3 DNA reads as TGTGCCACCAGTGATTTGGAGGACCCTAGCACAGATACGCAGTATTTT.

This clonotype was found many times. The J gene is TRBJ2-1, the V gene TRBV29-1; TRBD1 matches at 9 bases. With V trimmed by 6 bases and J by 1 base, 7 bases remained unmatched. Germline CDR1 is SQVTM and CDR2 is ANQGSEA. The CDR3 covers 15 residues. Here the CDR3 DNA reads TGCAGCGTCCCGGACAGGGGTGGTTCCTACAATGAGCAGTTCTTC. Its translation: CSVPDRGGSYNEQFF.

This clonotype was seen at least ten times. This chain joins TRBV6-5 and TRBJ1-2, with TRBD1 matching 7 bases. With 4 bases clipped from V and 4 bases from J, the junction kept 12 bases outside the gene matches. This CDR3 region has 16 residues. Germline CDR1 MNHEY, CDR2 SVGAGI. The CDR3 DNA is TGTGCCAGCAGTTTCATCGGGCAGGGGGAGAGCTATGGCTACACCTTC. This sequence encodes CASSFIGQGESYGYTF.

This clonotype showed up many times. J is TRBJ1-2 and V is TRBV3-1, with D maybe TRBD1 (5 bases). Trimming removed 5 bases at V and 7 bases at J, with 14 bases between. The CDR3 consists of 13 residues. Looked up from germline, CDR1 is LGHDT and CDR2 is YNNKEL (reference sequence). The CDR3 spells CASSEIGTRGYTF. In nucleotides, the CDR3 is TGTGCCAGCAGCGAAATCGGGACCCGTGGCTACACCTTC.

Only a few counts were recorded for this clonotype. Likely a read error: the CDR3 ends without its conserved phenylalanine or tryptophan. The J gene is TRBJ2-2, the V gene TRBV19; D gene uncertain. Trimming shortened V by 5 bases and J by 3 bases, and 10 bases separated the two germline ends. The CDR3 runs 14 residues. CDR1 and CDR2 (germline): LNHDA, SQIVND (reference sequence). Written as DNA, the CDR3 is TGTGCCAGTAGTCGCGACTCGTACACCGGGGAGCTGTTTCTT. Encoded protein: CASSRDSYTGELFL.

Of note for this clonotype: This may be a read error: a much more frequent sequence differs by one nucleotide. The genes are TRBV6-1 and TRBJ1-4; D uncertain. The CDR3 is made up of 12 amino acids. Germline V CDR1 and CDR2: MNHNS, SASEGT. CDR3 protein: CASSQRVEKLLF. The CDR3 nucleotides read TGTGCCAGCAGTCAGAGGGTTGAAAAACTGCTTTTT.

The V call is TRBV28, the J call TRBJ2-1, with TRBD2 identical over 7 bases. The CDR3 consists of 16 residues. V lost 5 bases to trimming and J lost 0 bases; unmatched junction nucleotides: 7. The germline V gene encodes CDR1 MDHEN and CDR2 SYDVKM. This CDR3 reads CASSLSRESSYNEQFF. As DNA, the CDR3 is TGTGCCAGCAGTCTTTCGCGGGAGAGCTCCTACAATGAGCAGTTCTTC.

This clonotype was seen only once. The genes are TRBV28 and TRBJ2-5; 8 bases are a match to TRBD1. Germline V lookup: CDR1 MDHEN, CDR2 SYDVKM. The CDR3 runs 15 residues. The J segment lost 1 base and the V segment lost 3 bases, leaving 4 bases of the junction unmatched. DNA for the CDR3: TGTGCCAGCAGTTTCTCCGGGACAGGCCAAGAGACCCAGTACTTC. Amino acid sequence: CASSFSGTGQETQYF.

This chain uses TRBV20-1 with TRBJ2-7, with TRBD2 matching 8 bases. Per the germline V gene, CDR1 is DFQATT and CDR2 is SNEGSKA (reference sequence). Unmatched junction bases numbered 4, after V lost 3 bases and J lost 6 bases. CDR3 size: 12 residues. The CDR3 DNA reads TGCAGTGCTAGGAAGCGGGAGACCGAGCAGTACTTC. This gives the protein CSARKRETEQYF.

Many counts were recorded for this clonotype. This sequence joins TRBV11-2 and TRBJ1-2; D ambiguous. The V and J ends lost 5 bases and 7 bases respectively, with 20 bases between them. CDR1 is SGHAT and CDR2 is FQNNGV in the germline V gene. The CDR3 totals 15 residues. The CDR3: CASSPQAAFSLGYTF. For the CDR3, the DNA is TGTGCCAGCAGCCCCCAGGCGGCGTTCTCGCTTGGCTACACCTTC.